What follows is one TCR beta chain and its context. Antigen: not known. From germline, CDR1 is SNHLY and CDR2 FYNNEI. V shed 5 bases, J shed 3 bases, and the junction held 8 bases outside the gene matches. CDR3 length: 15 amino acids. The data derive from a study of vaccination effects on CD4 cells after COVID-19. Clones were read by immunoSEQ multiplex PCR, and TCRdb kept only the in-frame ones, dropping some. The table lists tens of thousands of clones, 60% to 80% of them singletons, with about 6.3% in the top ten. Pools of viral peptides were used by the ViraFEST assay to expand antigen-specific CD4+ T cells ahead of sequencing. When ten to eleven days of culture had elapsed, CD4+ T cells were isolated. Everyone in the study got two shots of either the BNT162b2 or mRNA-1273 vaccine.

The chain carries TRBV2 and TRBJ2-7, with 9 bases fitting TRBD2. This specimen was CD4+ T cells from PBMCs cultured with SARS-CoV-2 spike peptides, taken after COVID-19 vaccination. The source is a human donor who received a COVID-19 vaccine. Some clones in this sample may be carry-over from other donors' samples. CDR3 nucleotide sequence: TGTGCCAGCAGTATTGGAGCGGGGGGTCTCTACGAGCAGTACGTC. It is translated as CASSIGAGGLYEQYV.